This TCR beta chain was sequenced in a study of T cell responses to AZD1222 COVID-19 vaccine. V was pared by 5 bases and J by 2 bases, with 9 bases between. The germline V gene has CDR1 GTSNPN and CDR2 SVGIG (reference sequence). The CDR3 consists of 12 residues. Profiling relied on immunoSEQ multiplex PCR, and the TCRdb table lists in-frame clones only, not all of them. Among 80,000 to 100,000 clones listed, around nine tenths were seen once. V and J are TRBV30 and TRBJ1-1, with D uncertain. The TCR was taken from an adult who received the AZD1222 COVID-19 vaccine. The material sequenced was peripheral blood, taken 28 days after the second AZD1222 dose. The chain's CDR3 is CAWGADNTEAFF. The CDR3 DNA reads TGTGCCTGGGGCGCTGACAACACTGAAGCTTTCTTT.